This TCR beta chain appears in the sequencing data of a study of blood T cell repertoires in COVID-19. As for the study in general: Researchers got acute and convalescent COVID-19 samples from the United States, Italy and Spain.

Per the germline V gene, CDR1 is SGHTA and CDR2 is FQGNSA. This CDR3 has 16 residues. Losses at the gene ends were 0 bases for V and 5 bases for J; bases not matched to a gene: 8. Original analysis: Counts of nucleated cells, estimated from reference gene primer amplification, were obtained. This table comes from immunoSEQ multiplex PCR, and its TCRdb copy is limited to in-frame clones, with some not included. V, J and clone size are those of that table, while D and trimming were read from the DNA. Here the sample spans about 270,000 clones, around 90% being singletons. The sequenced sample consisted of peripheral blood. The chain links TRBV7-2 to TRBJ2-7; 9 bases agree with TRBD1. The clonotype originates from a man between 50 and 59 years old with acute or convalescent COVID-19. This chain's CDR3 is CASSLAPGTGPHEQYF. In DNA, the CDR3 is TGTGCCAGCAGCTTAGCCCCCGGGACAGGGCCCCACGAGCAGTACTTC.